Described below is a single TCR beta chain sequence and its context. The sample originates from a study of blood T cell repertoires in COVID-19. For the study at large: Collection of acute and convalescent COVID-19 samples took place in the United States, Italy and Spain. T cells, B-cell-depleted T cells, or PBMCs supplied cDNA or gDNA.

The CDR3 extends over 12 amino acids. The germline V gene has CDR1 GTSNPN and CDR2 SVGIG (reference sequence). Per the original methods: For nucleated cells, counts were estimated from reference gene primer amplification. Assay: immunoSEQ multiplex PCR; the TCRdb copy retains only in-frame clones and omits some. The D gene and trimming were derived from the DNA, and the V and J assignments and clone size from that table. The table shows 130,000 to 150,000 clones, with about 86% occurring only once. This rearrangement joins TRBV30 to TRBJ1-2, with a tentative D call TRBD1 (5 bases). The sequencing sample was made of peripheral blood. The clonotype was recovered from a woman in her forties or fifties with active or convalescent COVID-19. CDR3 amino acids: CGVGVPGYGYTF. The CDR3 coding sequence is TGTGGTGTAGGGGTCCCGGGTTATGGCTACACCTTC.